The 14 T cell receptor beta chains in this list originate from one sample, sequenced in a study of OX40 agonist ivuxolimab in advanced cancers. Here immunoSEQ multiplex PCR was the method, and the copy in TCRdb shows in-frame clones only, minus some. This table holds about 100,000 clones, approximately 90% found once. The specimen was CD4+ or CD8+ T cells sorted from blood, collected in a trial of the OX40 agonist ivuxolimab. Every receptor here comes from an adult with an advanced solid tumor such as melanoma, head and neck, liver or kidney cancer.

The chain uses TRBV19 and TRBJ2-1; 11 bases align to TRBD1. From germline, CDR1 is LNHDA and CDR2 SQIVND (reference sequence). The CDR3 contains 14 residues. Trimming removed 6 bases from V and 7 bases from J; junction bases left unmatched: 5. This chain's CDR3 is CASRRTGGQNEQFF. The CDR3 DNA follows: TGTGCCAGTAGGCGGACAGGGGGCCAGAATGAGCAGTTCTTC.

The sample holds one count of this clone. The V gene is TRBV5-4, the J gene TRBJ1-4, with D perhaps TRBD1 (5 bases). Germline CDR1 is SGHNT and CDR2 is YYREEE (reference sequence). Trimming pared 7 bases from V and 7 bases from J, leaving 20 bases between. CDR3 length: 15 amino acids. In DNA form, the CDR3 reads TGTGCCAGCCGACCGGCGGGGCAGCCCATTGAAAAACTGTTTTTT. Amino acids: CASRPAGQPIEKLFF.

The chain links TRBV4-2 to TRBJ2-1; 12 bases line up with TRBD2. Trimming removed 1 base from V and 6 bases from J; junction bases left unmatched: 4. From germline, CDR1 is LGHNA and CDR2 YNFKEQ. This CDR3 has 16 amino acids. The CDR3 sequence: CASSQGTSGISNEQFF. In DNA form, the CDR3 reads TGTGCCAGCAGCCAAGGGACTAGCGGGATTAGCAATGAGCAGTTCTTC.

CDR3 region: CASSQDSYSNQPQHF. The DNA for the CDR3 is TGCGCCAGCAGCCAAGACAGTTACAGCAATCAGCCCCAGCATTTT. The chain couples TRBV4-1 to TRBJ1-5; D is unclear. V lost 0 bases and J 1 base, leaving 7 bases between the germline ends. From germline, CDR1 is MGHRA and CDR2 YSYEKL. The CDR3 covers 15 residues.

CDR3 nucleotides: TGTGCCAGCAGCGAAACTGTAGGGCAGGGCCAGTACTTC. Its translation is CASSETVGQGQYF. V gene TRBV9 combines with J gene TRBJ2-5, with D maybe TRBD1 (5 bases). The CDR3 runs 13 residues. Germline assignment: CDR1 SGDLS and CDR2 YYNGEE. Trimming shortened V by 3 bases and J by 10 bases, and 16 bases separated the two germline ends.

The chain links TRBV9 to TRBJ2-2; 9 nucleotides match TRBD1. The J segment lost 1 base and the V segment lost 4 bases, leaving 2 bases of the junction unmatched. Germline assignment: CDR1 SGDLS and CDR2 YYNGEE. This CDR3 has 15 amino acids. CDR3 nucleotides: TGTGCCAGCAGCCGGGGACAGGGGAACACCGGGGAGCTGTTTTTT. It codes for CASSRGQGNTGELFF.

V gene TRBV18 combines with J gene TRBJ2-7, with D unresolved. Trimming cost V 4 bases and J 4 bases, with 11 bases left between them. CDR1 and CDR2 (germline): KGHSH, LQKENI. The CDR3 sequence is 13 residues long. The CDR3 region has the DNA TGTGCCAGCTCACGCGACACGTTTTACGAGCAGTACTTC. Encoded protein: CASSRDTFYEQYF.

This clone was picked up one time. This chain joins TRBV29-1 and TRBJ2-3; D is possibly TRBD2 (5 bases). V was cut by 6 bases and J by 0 bases, with 16 bases left in between. This CDR3 is built from 15 residues. Germline V CDR1 and CDR2: SQVTM, ANQGSEA. The CDR3 bases are TGCAGCGTACTAGTCTTCGTGACTAGCACAGATACGCAGTATTTT. As protein: CSVLVFVTSTDTQYF.

The chain is built from TRBV4-2 and TRBJ2-2, with TRBD1 identical over 7 bases. Germline V gene lookup returns CDR1 LGHNA and CDR2 YNFKEQ. V gave up 4 bases and J gave up 3 bases; unmatched junction bases: 2. CDR3 length equals 14 residues. The CDR3 nucleotides are TGTGCCAGCAGCCGACAGGGAGACACCGGGGAGCTGTTTTTT. Translation: CASSRQGDTGELFF.

The chain uses TRBV12-5 and TRBJ2-3, with unresolved D. Trimming removed 7 bases at V and 2 bases at J, with 7 bases between. Germline CDR1 LGHNT, CDR2 FRNRAP. The CDR3 contains 12 residues. The chain's CDR3 is CASARYTDTQYF. The CDR3 DNA reads as TGTGCTAGTGCTCGTTACACAGATACGCAGTATTTT.

The rearrangement uses TRBV19 and TRBJ1-1, with TRBD1 identical over 9 bases. CDR3 length: 15 residues. V was clipped by 4 bases and J by 5 bases; unmatched bases: 8. CDR1 and CDR2 (germline): LNHDA, SQIVND (reference sequence). The CDR3 loop is CASSTQGQGRTEAFF. As DNA, the CDR3 is TGTGCCAGTAGTACCCAGGGACAGGGCCGGACTGAAGCTTTCTTT.

The CDR3 sequence: CASSLAGVPGYTF. The CDR3 region has the DNA TGCGCCAGCAGCTTGGCGGGAGTCCCTGGCTACACCTTC. The V gene is TRBV5-1, the J gene TRBJ1-2; D not certain. The CDR3 is 13 residues long. Per germline, CDR1 SGHRS and CDR2 YFSETQ. Trimming cost V 0 bases and J 7 bases, with 10 bases left between them.

The V gene is TRBV5-1, the J gene TRBJ1-4, with a tentative D call TRBD1 (6 bases). Trimming cost V 9 bases and J 0 bases, with 15 bases left between them. Per germline, CDR1 SGHRS and CDR2 YFSETQ. The CDR3 extends over 15 amino acids. The CDR3 DNA is TGCGCCACCACCCGGGGGGGCTCAACTAATGAAAAACTGTTTTTT. Its protein is CATTRGGSTNEKLFF.

The rearrangement links TRBV9 to TRBJ2-7; TRBD2 aligns across 7 bases. Germline-derived CDR1 and CDR2 are SGDLS and YYNGEE. Unmatched junction bases numbered 11, after V lost 2 bases and J lost 3 bases. The CDR3 is 16 residues long. This CDR3 is CASSVGGIPEIYEQYF. CDR3 nucleotide sequence: TGTGCCAGCAGCGTGGGGGGGATCCCGGAGATCTACGAGCAGTACTTC. The full variable domain, rest sourced from reference TRBV9 and TRBJ2-7, is DSGVTQTPKHLITATGQRVTLRCSPRSGDLSVYWYQQSLDQGLQFLIQYYNGEERAKGNILERFSAQQFPDLHSELNLSSLELGDSALYFCASSVGGIPEIYEQYFGPGTRLTVT.